This T cell receptor (beta chain) was recovered during a study of tumor-infiltrating lymphocytes in primary liver carcinoma. Overall study: There were roughly 3.5 to 7.13 million productive TCRbeta reads per sample, a yield similar across tissue types.

Total RNA amounting to roughly 480 ng was the source from which TCR beta cDNA was made with a constant-region primer. Slightly modified ARM-PCR served as the procedure for the TCR beta libraries. These libraries came from three rounds of nested multiplex PCR. A C-beta reverse primer was combined with TRBV1-TRBV30 forward primers in the first two PCR rounds, and each round had around 11 cycles. A single record per CDR3 protein comes from TCRdb applying MiXCR to the multiplex PCR reads. Among some 38,000 distinct CDR3 sequences listed, 70% to 85% were seen once. Between about 18 and 33 mg of unsorted bulk tissue served as the source from which RNA and DNA were co-extracted. The patients carried chronic HBV infection and had received no treatment. In every tumor sample, viable tumor cells made up over 90%. In germline, CDR1 is MNHNY, CDR2 SVGAGI (reference sequence). The V end lost 10 bases, the J end lost 14 bases, and 26 bases lay between the germline ends. The CDR3 has 14 amino acids.

Material: liver tumor tissue from sampling region 4. Subset given: tumor region T4, right-lateral pole. This TCR derives from a man aged 35-49 years with primary liver carcinoma and hepatitis B virus infection. V is TRBV6-6 and J is TRBJ2-2; the D is unclear. This CDR3 is CAISVARETEDLFF. In DNA form, the CDR3 reads TGTGCCATCTCCGTCGCCCGAGAGACCGAGGATCTGTTTTTT.